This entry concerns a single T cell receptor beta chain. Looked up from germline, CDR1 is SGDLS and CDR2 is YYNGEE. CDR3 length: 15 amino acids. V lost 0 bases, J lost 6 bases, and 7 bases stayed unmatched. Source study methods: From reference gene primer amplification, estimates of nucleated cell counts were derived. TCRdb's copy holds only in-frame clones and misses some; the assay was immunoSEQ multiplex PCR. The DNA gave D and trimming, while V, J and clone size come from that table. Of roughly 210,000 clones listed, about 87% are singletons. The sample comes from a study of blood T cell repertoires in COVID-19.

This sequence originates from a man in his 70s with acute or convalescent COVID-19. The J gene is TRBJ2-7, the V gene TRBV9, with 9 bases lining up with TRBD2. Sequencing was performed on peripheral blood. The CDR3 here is CASSVEVAGVSEQYF. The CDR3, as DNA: TGTGCCAGCAGCGTAGAGGTAGCGGGAGTTAGCGAGCAGTACTTC.